The rows below give T cell receptor beta chains drawn from one sample of a study of response to subunit inactivated influenza vaccine. TCRdb independently ran MiXCR on the RT-PCR reads; one entry per CDR3 protein. The table has about 780,000 distinct CDR3 sequences, roughly 20% seen once. This specimen consisted of PBMCs from blood, obtained more than 4 days after vaccination. These receptors were taken from a man over 45 who received an inactivated influenza vaccine. Each CDR3 is given with its conserved first and last residue. The order of the fields is D gene, V gene, clone size, CDR3 length, J gene, CDR3 protein, CDR3 DNA. A D gene is named only where the DNA matches it firmly. Size is stated for part of the rows, as once, few or many counts, or as a class when the clone is expanded.

D: TRBD1; V: TRBV30; size: NA; length: 14; J: TRBJ2-5; CDR3: CAWSGGQGGETQYF; DNA: TGTGCCTGGAGTGGAGGACAGGGAGGCGAGACCCAGTACTTC
D: NA; V: TRBV10-3; size: few; length: 15; J: TRBJ1-2; CDR3: CAISESATAGYGYTF; DNA: TGTGCCATCAGTGAGTCTGCCACGGCGGGCTATGGCTACACCTTC
D: NA; V: TRBV6-1; size: NA; length: 16; J: TRBJ2-7; CDR3: CASRRHSAGAAYEQYF; DNA: TGTGCCAGCAGGAGGCATTCCGCAGGGGCCGCTTACGAGCAGTACTTC
D: TRBD1; V: TRBV12-3/TRBV12-4; size: many; length: 15; J: TRBJ2-5; CDR3: CASSYWTGVHETQYF; DNA: TGTGCCAGCAGTTACTGGACAGGGGTTCACGAGACCCAGTACTTC
D: TRBD2; V: TRBV12-3/TRBV12-4; size: NA; length: 14; J: TRBJ2-7; CDR3: CASTISGGAYEQYF; DNA: TGTGCCAGCACTATTAGCGGGGGGGCCTACGAGCAGTACTTC
D: TRBD2; V: TRBV6-1; size: few; length: 13; J: TRBJ2-7; CDR3: CASSPGGAREQYF; DNA: TGTGCCAGCAGCCCCGGGGGGGCAAGGGAGCAGTACTTC
D: NA; V: TRBV28; size: few; length: 13; J: TRBJ2-7; CDR3: CASSSDMTYEQYF; DNA: TGTGCCAGCAGCTCGGACATGACCTACGAGCAGTACTTC
D: NA; V: TRBV7-2; size: few; length: 16; J: TRBJ2-1; CDR3: CASSLQAGRGDNEQFF; DNA: TGTGCCAGCAGTCTTCAGGCAGGGAGGGGGGACAATGAGCAGTTCTTC
D: NA; V: TRBV4-3; size: many; length: 13; J: TRBJ2-1; CDR3: CASSQVRGNEQFF; DNA: TGTGCCAGCAGCCAAGTACGGGGCAATGAGCAGTTCTTC
D: NA; V: TRBV7-9; size: NA; length: 12; J: TRBJ2-3; CDR3: CASSLLLDTQYF; DNA: TGTGCCAGCAGCCTCTTGCTCGATACGCAGTATTTT
D: TRBD2; V: TRBV28; size: NA; length: 14; J: TRBJ2-7; CDR3: CASSVGLAEYEQYF; DNA: TGTGCCAGCAGTGTCGGACTAGCGGAATACGAGCAGTACTTC
D: TRBD1; V: TRBV5-6; size: few; length: 13; J: TRBJ2-5; CDR3: CASIAGGGKTQYF; DNA: TGTGCCAGCATCGCAGGGGGCGGGAAGACCCAGTACTTC
D: NA; V: TRBV9; size: NA; length: 14; J: TRBJ2-1; CDR3: CASGTGYPYNEQFF; DNA: TGTGCCAGTGGTACGGGTTACCCCTACAATGAGCAGTTCTTC
D: NA; V: TRBV20-1; size: NA; length: 12; J: TRBJ2-5; CDR3: CSARGPKETQYF; DNA: TGCAGTGCTAGGGGACCGAAAGAGACCCAGTACTTC
D: TRBD2; V: TRBV7-9; size: NA; length: 17; J: TRBJ2-5; CDR3: CASSPELAGAEQETQYF; DNA: TGTGCCAGCAGCCCAGAGCTAGCGGGGGCAGAACAAGAGACCCAGTACTTC
D: TRBD1; V: TRBV3-1; size: NA; length: 16; J: TRBJ2-7; CDR3: CASSQASTTGTYEQYF; DNA: TGTGCCAGCAGCCAAGCTTCCACGACAGGGACGTACGAGCAGTACTTC
D: TRBD2; V: TRBV20-1; size: few; length: 14; J: TRBJ2-1; CDR3: CSALGLAGGNEQFF; DNA: TGCAGTGCCCTGGGACTAGCGGGAGGAAATGAGCAGTTCTTC
D: NA; V: TRBV5-5; size: NA; length: 12; J: TRBJ1-1; CDR3: CASSQGAPVAFF; DNA: TGTGCCAGCAGCCAAGGGGCCCCAGTGGCTTTCTTT
D: TRBD1; V: TRBV12-3/TRBV12-4; size: NA; length: 15; J: TRBJ2-5; CDR3: CASSPGTGARETQYF; DNA: TGTGCCAGCAGCCCCGGGACAGGGGCTAGGGAGACCCAGTACTTC
D: NA; V: TRBV15; size: few; length: 14; J: TRBJ2-7; CDR3: CATSRDRASYEQYF; DNA: TGTGCCACCAGCAGAGACAGGGCCTCCTACGAGCAGTACTTC